The T cell receptor (beta chain) described here comes from a study of shared clonotypes between healthy human individuals. In the study overall: The donor group consisted of two women and three men, aged 18 to 49. Overall study findings and caveats: Only blood was sampled; tissue repertoires likely differ.

Researchers divided each subset's genomic DNA evenly across several immunoSEQ plates. Only in-frame clones appear in the TCRdb table, and some are missing; sequencing was by immunoSEQ multiplex PCR. The sample contains some 450,000 clones, over 60% of which appear only once. In the case of this clone: What it binds is not known.

The CDR3 is made up of 14 amino acids. Germline V gene sequence: CDR1 SGHTA, CDR2 FQGTGA. V lost 4 bases and J lost 1, with 10 bases in between. The donors were all Caucasian adults (living in Nashville, Tennessee). The sample comprised PBMCs. This sequence was found in a woman between 40 and 50 years old in good health. Some clones in this sample may be carry-over from other donors' samples. The rearrangement uses TRBV7-3 and TRBJ1-1; possible D gene TRBD1, 5 bases. This CDR3 reads CASSSDGTNTEAFF. CDR3 DNA sequence: TGTGCCAGCAGCTCCGACGGGACGAACACTGAAGCTTTCTTT.